The 31 T cell receptor beta chains in this list originate from one sample, sequenced in a study of blood T cell repertoires in COVID-19. Clones were sequenced by immunoSEQ multiplex PCR, and TCRdb holds only the in-frame ones, with some missing. The sample records roughly 250,000 clones, 82% being singletons. Sequences were obtained from peripheral blood. These receptors came from a woman in her sixties or seventies with acute or convalescent COVID-19.

The chain couples TRBV4-3 to TRBJ2-1; 11 bases fit TRBD2. V lost 0 bases to trimming and J lost 9 bases; unmatched junction nucleotides: 10. CDR1 is LGHNA, CDR2 YSLEER, per germline. There are 17 residues in the CDR3. The CDR3 loop is CASSQDSRLAGGGEQFF. The CDR3 region has the DNA TGCGCCAGCAGCCAAGATTCCCGGCTAGCGGGGGGAGGTGAGCAGTTCTTC.

The chain recombines TRBV5-1 with TRBJ2-1, with a weak D call TRBD1 (6 bases). Trimming took 4 bases from V and 0 from J, leaving 14 bases between them. The CDR3 totals 16 residues. Germline CDR1 SGHRS, CDR2 YFSETQ. This CDR3 is CASSQGLRSSYNEQFF. The CDR3 DNA sequence: TGCGCCAGCAGCCAGGGGCTCAGGAGCTCCTACAATGAGCAGTTCTTC.

The rearrangement uses TRBV27 and TRBJ1-1; D uncertain. The germline V gene encodes CDR1 MNHEY and CDR2 SMNVEV (reference sequence). The germline V and J ends were trimmed by 4 bases and 4 bases, with 10 bases remaining between them. The CDR3 consists of 13 residues. CDR3 sequence reads: CASSYLRGTEAFF. Written as DNA, the CDR3 is TGTGCCAGCAGTTACCTACGTGGCACTGAAGCTTTCTTT.

This chain connects TRBV7-6 to TRBJ2-7; 9 bases map to TRBD2. Per germline, CDR1 SGHVS and CDR2 FNYEAQ. V shed 0 bases and J 0 bases; nucleotides not matched to a gene: 3. The CDR3 consists of 16 residues. CDR3 amino acids: CASSLASTSGSYEQYF. CDR3 coding DNA: TGTGCCAGCAGCTTAGCCTCGACTAGCGGCTCCTACGAGCAGTACTTC.

The V gene is TRBV5-1, the J gene TRBJ1-4, with TRBD1 identical over 7 bases. The germline gives CDR1 SGHRS, CDR2 YFSETQ. The junction had 10 bases not matched to a gene; V was cut back by 0 bases and J by 8 bases. The CDR3 sequence is 16 residues long. The CDR3 region is CASSLGQGLMREKLFF. CDR3 sequence (DNA): TGCGCCAGCAGCTTGGGACAGGGTCTAATGAGAGAAAAACTGTTTTTT.

The chain couples TRBV5-6 to TRBJ1-4; TRBD1 might be the D (5 bases). Looked up from germline, CDR1 is SGHDT and CDR2 is YYEEEE. The CDR3 is 14 residues long. V lost 7 bases to trimming and J lost 7 bases, with 17 bases between them. The CDR3 DNA reads as TGTGCCAGCGCGGGCGGGGGTGCGAGTGAAAAACTGTTTTTT. Translated: CASAGGGASEKLFF.

This clone has only a few counts. The chain uses TRBV12-3 or TRBV12-4 and TRBJ1-1, with D possibly being TRBD1 (5 bases). Trimming left V 3 bases short and J 7 bases short, with 6 bases between. The CDR3 is 11 residues long. The CDR3 reads CASSLGGEAFF. For the CDR3, the DNA is TGTGCCAGCAGTTTGGGGGGTGAAGCTTTCTTT.

This clone occurred once. This chain uses TRBV7-2 with TRBJ2-7; TRBD1 aligns across 7 bases. Trimming took 5 bases from V and 6 from J; bases not matched to a gene: 7. CDR3 size: 13 residues. CDR1 and CDR2 from the germline V gene are SGHTA and FQGNSA. CDR3 loop: CASSRQGRGEQYF. The CDR3 DNA sequence: TGTGCCAGCAGCCGACAGGGTCGGGGCGAGCAGTACTTC.

The V gene is TRBV3-1 (or the pseudogene TRBV3-2), the J gene TRBJ1-1, with unresolved D. The CDR3 contains 15 residues. Trimming removed 0 bases at V and 1 base at J, with 9 bases between. CDR1 is LGHDT, CDR2 YNNKEL, per germline (reference sequence). CDR3 in DNA: TGTGCCAGCAGCCAAGAGTCGCAGGCGAACACTGAAGCTTTCTTT. This translates into CASSQESQANTEAFF.

This clone came up a few times. V usage is TRBV5-1 and J usage is TRBJ1-1; 8 bases are shared with TRBD1. J lost 5 bases, V lost 3 bases, and 9 bases had no gene match. This CDR3 has 15 residues. The germline CDR1 and CDR2 sequences are SGHRS and YFSETQ. The CDR3, as DNA: TGCGCCAGCAGCTCCCCAGGGGGCCCAGGGACTGAAGCTTTCTTT. Encoded protein: CASSSPGGPGTEAFF. The full variable domain, in which reference TRBV5-1 and TRBJ1-1 provide the parts outside the CDR3, is KAGVTQTPRYLIKTRGQQVTLSCSPISGHRSVSWYQQTPGQGLQFLFEYFSETQRNKGNFPGRFSGRQFSNSRSEMNVSTLELGDSALYLCASSSPGGPGTEAFFGQGTRLTVV.

The chain couples TRBV5-1 to TRBJ1-4; D unresolved. The CDR3 loop spans 14 amino acids. Germline CDR1 SGHRS, CDR2 YFSETQ. V dropped 4 bases and J dropped 4 bases, with 11 bases sitting between them. The chain's CDR3 is CASSAGWGNEKLFF. The CDR3 region has the DNA TGCGCCAGCAGCGCGGGATGGGGTAATGAAAAACTGTTTTTT.

V and J are TRBV7-9 and TRBJ1-5, with D tentatively TRBD1 (5 bases). The V gene lost 1 base and the J gene lost 0 bases, with 19 bases spanning the gap. CDR1 and CDR2 (germline): SEHNR, FQNEAQ (reference sequence). The CDR3 covers 19 residues. CDR3 in amino acids: CASSLVPRAKIYSNQPQHF. The CDR3 DNA follows: TGTGCCAGCAGCTTAGTACCCAGGGCGAAAATCTATAGCAATCAGCCCCAGCATTTT.

This chain joins TRBV6-5 and TRBJ1-1; 8 positions agree with TRBD1. The CDR3 has 16 amino acids. In germline, CDR1 is MNHEY, CDR2 SVGAGI. J was trimmed by 4 bases and V by 2 bases; bases with no gene match: 9. This chain's CDR3 is CASSYSLNRGSTEAFF. CDR3 DNA: TGTGCCAGCAGTTACAGCCTGAACAGGGGGAGCACTGAAGCTTTCTTT.

This clone was seen only once. CDR3 sequence (DNA): TGTGCCTGGAGTGTAGGGGGTGGTCGCCTTAAGCCCCAGCATTTT. This encodes CAWSVGGGRLKPQHF. This chain links TRBV30 with TRBJ1-5; TRBD1 is a possible D gene (6 bases). This CDR3 is built from 15 residues. Germline lookup yields CDR1 GTSNPN and CDR2 SVGIG (reference sequence). V lost 0 bases to trimming and J lost 8 bases, with 17 bases between them.

Only one count was recorded for this clone. The chain is built from TRBV30 and TRBJ1-1; no reliable D call. Per germline, CDR1 GTSNPN and CDR2 SVGIG (reference sequence). V lost 4 bases to trimming and J lost 0 bases, with 15 bases between them. This CDR3 contains 15 residues. Written as DNA, the CDR3 is TGTGCCTGGAAGGCCCCTGACGGGATGAACACTGAAGCTTTCTTT. Protein product: CAWKAPDGMNTEAFF.

The V and J genes are TRBV27 and TRBJ1-6; possible D gene TRBD1, 5 bases. The CDR3 covers 16 residues. The V end was cut by 6 bases, the J end by 9 bases, with 21 bases between. Germline V gene sequence: CDR1 MNHEY, CDR2 SMNVEV (reference sequence). The CDR3 loop is CASSRFSGGSGSPLHF. CDR3 coding DNA: TGTGCCAGCAGCCGATTCTCGGGGGGGTCCGGTTCACCCCTCCACTTT.

V is TRBV6-5 and J is TRBJ1-1, with 8 bases fitting TRBD1. The trim removed 5 bases at V and 7 bases at J, leaving 6 bases unmatched. The CDR3 runs 13 residues. CDR1 and CDR2 (germline): MNHEY, SVGAGI. The CDR3 sequence is CASSQQGAVEAFF. CDR3 in DNA: TGTGCCAGCAGTCAGCAGGGGGCAGTTGAAGCTTTCTTT.

The chain couples TRBV18 to TRBJ1-1; unclear D gene. Trimming left V 3 bases short and J 1 base short, with 15 bases between. The CDR3 has 16 amino acids. The germline gives CDR1 KGHSH, CDR2 LQKENI. The CDR3 protein is CASSPAVGHENTEAFF. Written as DNA, the CDR3 is TGTGCCAGCTCACCCGCAGTGGGCCACGAGAACACTGAAGCTTTCTTT.

The rearrangement uses TRBV5-1 and TRBJ1-4, with 10 bases lining up with TRBD1. Germline V gives CDR1 SGHRS, CDR2 YFSETQ. J gave up 7 bases and V 4 bases, and 7 bases lay outside the gene matches. The CDR3 contains 15 residues. CDR3 in DNA: TGCGCCAGCAGCCCGACAGGGGGCTGGGGTGAAAAACTGTTTTTT. Translated: CASSPTGGWGEKLFF.

V usage is TRBV11-2 and J usage is TRBJ1-2; D is undetermined. Trimming pared 1 base from V and 2 bases from J, leaving 8 bases between. Germline V gene sequence: CDR1 SGHAT, CDR2 FQNNGV. The CDR3 totals 14 residues. This CDR3 is CASSLVSSNYGYTF. The CDR3 DNA sequence: TGTGCCAGCAGCTTAGTATCCTCCAACTATGGCTACACCTTC. Filled out from reference TRBV11-2 and TRBJ1-2, the complete variable domain reads EAGVAQSPRYKIIEKRQSVAFWCNPISGHATLYWYQQILGQGPKLLIQFQNNGVVDDSQLPKDRFSAERLKGVDSTLKIQPAKLEDSAVYLCASSLVSSNYGYTFGSGTRLTVV.

The chain has TRBV28 and TRBJ1-2; 7 bases align to TRBD1. V was pared by 3 bases and J by 4 bases, with 8 bases of the junction left unmatched. Germline CDR1 MDHEN, CDR2 SYDVKM. This CDR3 comprises 15 residues. CDR3 residues: CASSFPTGAGYGYTF. The CDR3 bases are TGTGCCAGCAGTTTTCCCACAGGGGCCGGCTATGGCTACACCTTC.

This clone was counted a few times. The gene calls are TRBV6-5 and TRBJ1-1; 8 bases align to TRBD1. This CDR3 spans 15 amino acids. CDR1 is MNHEY and CDR2 is SVGAGI in the germline V gene. V lost 6 bases, J lost 0 bases, and 6 bases stayed unmatched. The CDR3 DNA sequence: TGTGCCAGCAGCTTGGACAGGGCTATGAACACTGAAGCTTTCTTT. Amino acid sequence: CASSLDRAMNTEAFF.

The chain has TRBV5-1 and TRBJ1-3; the D gene is possibly TRBD1 (5 bases). Deletions cut 0 bases from V and 4 bases from J, with 11 bases between. This CDR3 has 15 residues. Germline-derived CDR1 and CDR2 are SGHRS and YFSETQ. This CDR3 reads CASSLVGEPGNTIYF. DNA of the CDR3: TGCGCCAGCAGCTTGGTAGGGGAACCCGGAAACACCATATATTTT.

The J gene is TRBJ2-3, the V gene TRBV4-2; 10 nucleotides align to TRBD1. V lost 3 bases to trimming and J lost 2 bases; unmatched junction nucleotides: 2. Germline V gene data show CDR1 as LGHNA and CDR2 as YNFKEQ. The CDR3 is made up of 15 amino acids. The CDR3 region is CASSHDRGPTDTQYF. CDR3 in DNA: TGTGCCAGCAGCCATGACAGGGGGCCCACAGATACGCAGTATTTT.

The chain joins TRBV3-1 (or the pseudogene TRBV3-2) to TRBJ1-5; weak D call: TRBD1 (6 bases). The CDR3 is made up of 14 amino acids. V was trimmed by 3 bases and J by 6 bases, leaving 12 bases between them. Looked up from germline, CDR1 is LGHDT and CDR2 is YNNKEL (reference sequence). CDR3 nucleotides: TGTGCCAGCAGCCAGGGGGCGGTGGGTCAGCCCCAGCATTTT. This translates into CASSQGAVGQPQHF.

CDR3 coding DNA: TGTGCCAGTAGTCCCCGGGCGGGCACTGAAGCTTTCTTT. Its protein product is CASSPRAGTEAFF. This sequence joins TRBV19 and TRBJ1-1, with no clear D. This CDR3 comprises 13 residues. Germline lookup yields CDR1 LNHDA and CDR2 SQIVND (reference sequence). The V and J ends lost 5 bases and 4 bases respectively, with 11 bases between them.

The chain is built from TRBV5-4 and TRBJ1-4; 8 bases line up with TRBD1. CDR3 length: 13 residues. J lost 5 bases, V lost 4 bases, and 1 base had no gene match. CDR1 and CDR2 from the germline V gene are SGHNT and YYREEE (reference sequence). The CDR3, as DNA: TGTGCCAGCAGCGACAGGGGAAATGAAAAACTGTTTTTT. It is translated as CASSDRGNEKLFF. Supplemented by reference TRBV5-4 and TRBJ1-4, the full variable domain reads ETGVTQSPTHLIKTRGQQVTLRCSSQSGHNTVSWYQQALGQGPQFIFQYYREEENGRGNFPPRFSGLQFPNYSSELNVNALELDDSALYLCASSDRGNEKLFFGSGTQLSVL.

This chain joins TRBV7-9 and TRBJ2-3; the match to TRBD1 covers 7 bases. The CDR3 runs to 15 residues. V shed 5 bases, J shed 6 bases, and the junction held 11 bases outside the gene matches. CDR1 is SEHNR and CDR2 is FQNEAQ in the germline V gene (reference sequence). The CDR3 reads CASSAGTVAGDTQYF. In nucleotides, the CDR3 is TGTGCCAGCAGCGCAGGGACAGTTGCCGGGGATACGCAGTATTTT. The variable domain in full, with the rest retrieved from reference TRBV7-9 and TRBJ2-3, is DTGVSQNPRHKITKRGQNVTFRCDPISEHNRLYWYRQTLGQGPEFLTYFQNEAQLEKSRLLSDRFSAERPKGSFSTLEIQRTEQGDSAMYLCASSAGTVAGDTQYFGPGTRLTVL.

The chain links TRBV7-2 to TRBJ1-2; D gene ambiguous. The germline gives CDR1 SGHTA, CDR2 FQGNSA. The V end lost 0 bases, the J end lost 10 bases, and 9 bases lay between the germline ends. The CDR3 totals 12 residues. The CDR3 DNA is TGTGCCAGCAGCTTAGCCGAGGCTGACTACACCTTC. Translated: CASSLAEADYTF.

This clone has just a few counts. The junction departs from the called germline gene at one end, perhaps through a read error. This chain links TRBV7-6 with TRBJ2-1; D is uncertain. Germline assignment: CDR1 SGHVS and CDR2 FNYEAQ. CDR3 length: 15 residues. The CDR3 DNA sequence: TGTGCCAGCAGTTTAGGGTTAACTTTCTCCAATGAGCAGTTCTTC. Translating gives CASSLGLTFSNEQFF.

V and J are TRBV2 and TRBJ2-3; no reliable D call. The CDR3 spans 14 residues. Trimming removed 0 bases from V and 2 bases from J, with 6 bases in between. Germline V gene data show CDR1 as SNHLY and CDR2 as FYNNEI. In nucleotides, the CDR3 is TGTGCCAGCAGTGAAGCCCACAACACAGATACGCAGTATTTT. It translates to CASSEAHNTDTQYF.